The subject of this entry is one T cell receptor (beta chain). CDR3 length: 12 residues. Trimming pared 8 bases from V and 5 bases from J, leaving 9 bases between. CDR1 SGHAT and CDR2 FQDESV come from the germline V gene (reference sequence). This sample was included in a study of blood T cell repertoires in COVID-19. Study as a whole: Acute-phase and convalescent COVID-19 samples originated in the United States, Italy and Spain.

Here immunoSEQ multiplex PCR was the method, and the copy in TCRdb shows in-frame clones only, minus some. The table shows about 260,000 clones, with approximately 90% occurring only once. The genes are TRBV11-1 and TRBJ2-2; unclear D gene. The sequenced material came from peripheral blood. The receptor was derived from a woman aged 45-65 years who had recovered from COVID-19. In nucleotides, the CDR3 is TGTGCCAGCCACGAGCAAACCGGGGAGCTGTTTTTT. Translation: CASHEQTGELFF.